The TCR beta chain under discussion was sequenced for a study of spatial heterogeneity in lung cancer (dated by TCRdb to between 2019 and 2020). About the full investigation: Beta-chain transcripts were consistently detected in greater numbers than alpha-chain transcripts, which likely reflects a higher abundance of beta-chain transcripts. A strong correlation was found between TCR transcript counts in tumor regions and a T cell transcriptional module score from matched bulk RNA-seq. In the raw uncorrected reads, each unique combination of TCR and UMI appeared more than ten times on average. TCR alpha and beta repertoires were quantitatively compared across multiple tumor regions, matched nontumor lung and blood in non-small cell lung cancer. Nonsynonymous mutation counts, determined by whole-exome sequencing of tumor tissue, were related to TCR repertoire features. At surgery, both alpha and beta chains were TCR-sequenced in around 240 tumor regions, about 64 matched nontumor lung samples and 56 PBMC samples. What the authors observed across the whole study: Counts of ubiquitous and regional expanded TCRs were found to correlate with counts of ubiquitous and regional nonsynonymous mutations, respectively. Confirming at a functional level the hypothesis that regional TCRs recognize regional mutations was considered to require additional single-cell paired TCR alpha and beta sequencing. The tumor nonsynonymous mutation count correlated with the number of expanded alpha and beta TCRs within the tumor. Estimated TCR-seq coverage of tumor T cells was only roughly 7% for alpha chains and roughly 12% for beta chains.

CDR1 and CDR2, looked up from the germline V gene, are MNHEY and SVGEGT. V is pared back by 11 bases and J by 3 bases, with 13 bases lying between the germline termini. Spanning cysteine to phenylalanine, the CDR3 consists of 12 amino acids. Left in the record is the CDR3 DNA by itself, 36 bases read in frame from the first base. In the paper's terms, the time point label means: sample taken at primary tumor resection. Samples were obtained from around 72 patients with early-stage, untreated non-small cell lung cancer from the lung TRACERx cohort. TCR sequencing used whole RNA extracted from tumor and nontumor lung tissue, or from cryopreserved PBMC samples, without cell sorting. Only patients for whom sufficient RNA was available from at least two tumor regions were selected for TCR sequencing. Tumor and adjacent nontumor lung specimens were reviewed by a lung pathologist before selection. Libraries were prepared through 5' RACE. TCRdb records NextSeq 500 as the sequencer. The TCR library protocol attached a unique molecular identifier to each TCR cDNA molecule to allow correction of PCR and sequencing errors. In the authors' own workflow: TCR identification, UMI-based error correction and CDR3 extraction were performed with Decombinator tools. TCRs above a frequency of 2 per 1,000, corresponding to the top 1% of the tumor frequency distribution, were defined as expanded. Expanded tumor TCRs statistically deemed absent (corrected P<0.05) from at least one tumor region were classed as regional, and all other expanded tumor TCRs were classed as ubiquitous. Rényi diversity was computed with the R vegan package after subsampling each repertoire 100 times to 5,000 TCRs. CDR3 similarity networks were built from amino acid triplet string-kernel similarity, connecting CDR3s with pairwise similarity above 0.82. The public reads were reanalyzed by TCRdb: fastp trimming at Q25, MiXCR alignment, in-frame beta chains only. Rows are combined by CDR3 protein, so each entry shows the most common genes and DNA. TCRdb's processing, not the authors' own work, is the source of the V and J calls. This sample holds 100,000 or so distinct CDR3 sequences; 4.4% were observed only once. The top ten hold less than 25% of the sample.

On this clonotype: This receptor's antigen is unknown. Per-nucleotide qualities are absent, and no much larger clonotype sits a single base away.

The chain links TRBV6-2 or TRBV6-3 with TRBJ2-5; the D gene is tentatively TRBD1 or TRBD2, each matching 5 bases. The clonotype comes from a male donor with early-stage non-small cell lung cancer. Material: lung tumor tissue, obtained at surgery. The DNA sequence is given as TGTGCCGCCTCCGGGACGGAAGAGACCCAGTACTTC. Translated, it gives CAASGTEETQYF.